This passage covers 6 T cell receptor beta chains from one sample sequenced in a study of blood T cell repertoires in COVID-19. Assay used: immunoSEQ multiplex PCR; TCRdb lists only in-frame clones, some missing. In the table there are about 350,000 clones, about 90% of which are singletons. Source material: PBMCs or T cells enriched from blood (not recorded which). Every receptor here comes from a woman in her twenties or thirties who had recovered from COVID-19.

The chain uses TRBV28 and TRBJ1-4; maybe TRBD1 (5 bases). Germline assignment: CDR1 MDHEN and CDR2 SYDVKM. The V gene lost 8 bases and the J gene lost 8 bases, with 18 bases spanning the gap. CDR3 length: 14 residues. DNA of the CDR3: TGTGCCAGCGGGGCTTACAGGTTCGGGGAAAAACTGTTTTTT. It translates to CASGAYRFGEKLFF.

V gene TRBV10-3 combines with J gene TRBJ1-1; D is undetermined. This CDR3 contains 14 residues. The V gene's germline CDR1 is ENHRY and CDR2 SYGVKD. V gave up 2 bases and J gave up 7 bases, with 14 bases separating them. CDR3 nucleotides: TGTGCCATCAGTGAGCTTGTTTCGGGAGTTGAAGCTTTCTTT. It is translated as CAISELVSGVEAFF.

V is TRBV2 and J is TRBJ2-3; the D gene is possibly TRBD2 (6 bases). CDR1 and CDR2 (germline): SNHLY, FYNNEI. The CDR3 runs 18 residues. V was trimmed by 5 bases and J by 2 bases, leaving 23 bases between them. DNA of the CDR3: TGTGCCAGCAGTTACCCTCTGGGTAGCGGCGATACCACAGATACGCAGTATTTT. Translating gives CASSYPLGSGDTTDTQYF.

The chain links TRBV7-9 to TRBJ2-3; the match to TRBD1 covers 9 bases. Germline-derived CDR1 and CDR2 are SEHNR and FQNEAQ (reference sequence). V was clipped by 3 bases and J by 11 bases; unmatched bases: 0. The CDR3 is made up of 11 amino acids. CDR3 in DNA: TGTGCCAGCAGCTTGACAGGGGGGCAGTATTTT. This gives the protein CASSLTGGQYF.

The chain joins TRBV9 to TRBJ2-5; TRBD2 is a possible D gene (5 bases). Between the trimmed V and J ends, which lost 3 bases and 3 bases, there was a span of 15 bases. This CDR3 region has 15 residues. Germline CDR1 SGDLS, CDR2 YYNGEE. The CDR3 sequence: CASSAYTGNKETQYF. CDR3 DNA: TGTGCCAGCAGCGCATACACCGGGAACAAAGAGACCCAGTACTTC. Using reference TRBV9 and TRBJ2-5 for the parts outside the CDR3, the full variable domain is DSGVTQTPKHLITATGQRVTLRCSPRSGDLSVYWYQQSLDQGLQFLIQYYNGEERAKGNILERFSAQQFPDLHSELNLSSLELGDSALYFCASSAYTGNKETQYFGPGTRLLVL.

The V gene is TRBV4-1, the J gene TRBJ2-7; TRBD1 aligns across 9 bases. Trimming cost V 1 base and J 3 bases; bases outside gene matches: 1. Germline V gene sequence: CDR1 MGHRA, CDR2 YSYEKL. CDR3 length equals 14 residues. CDR3 sequence: CASSQGQGDYEQYF. The CDR3 DNA sequence: TGCGCCAGCAGCCAAGGACAGGGGGACTACGAGCAGTACTTC.